This T cell receptor (beta chain) was profiled in a study of beta chain features in type 1 diabetes. Findings of the study overall: TCRB CDR3 length was moderately but significantly reduced in all four CD4+ subsets of Type 1 diabetes patients. In patients and controls equally, PCR might favor templates that are shorter.

Reverse transcription of all isolated RNA meant that expressed TCRB transcripts were sequenced. Data came from immunoSEQ multiplex PCR; TCRdb stores just in-frame clones and leaves some out. The repertoire holds about 260,000 clones, with roughly 20% as singletons. This clone was observed a few times. Its matching antigen is unknown. Trimming stripped 4 bases from V and 1 base from J, with 11 bases between. The CDR3 totals 15 residues. Germline-derived CDR1 and CDR2 are MNHEY and SMNVEV (reference sequence). This chain links TRBV27 with TRBJ1-3; D is possibly TRBD1 (5 bases). The sequenced material came from naive CD4+ T cells from blood. The sequence came from a middle-aged woman with type 1 diabetes. The chain's CDR3 is CASSSEGQSGNTIYF. The CDR3 DNA sequence: TGTGCCAGCAGTTCGGAGGGGCAATCTGGAAACACCATATATTTT.